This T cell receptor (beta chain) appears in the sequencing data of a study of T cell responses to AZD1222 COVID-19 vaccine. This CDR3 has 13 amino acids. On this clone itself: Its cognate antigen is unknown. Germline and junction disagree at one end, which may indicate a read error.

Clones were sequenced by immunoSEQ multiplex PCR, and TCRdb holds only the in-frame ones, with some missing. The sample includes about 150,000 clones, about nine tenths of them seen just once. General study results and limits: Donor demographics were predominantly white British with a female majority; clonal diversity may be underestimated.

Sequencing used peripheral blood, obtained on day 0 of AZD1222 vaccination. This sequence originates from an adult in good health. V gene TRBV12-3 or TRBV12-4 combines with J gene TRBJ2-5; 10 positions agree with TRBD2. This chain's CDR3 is CTSSRTSGETQYF. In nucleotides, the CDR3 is TGTACCAGCAGCCGGACTAGCGGCGAGACCCAGTACTTC.